The next 14 T cell receptor beta chains were all read from a single sample in a study of beta chain features in type 1 diabetes. The investigators reverse transcribed all of the isolated RNA, so they sequenced expressed TCRB transcripts. Sequencing used immunoSEQ multiplex PCR; TCRdb keeps in-frame clones, though not all of them. The sample carries 330,000 or so clones, roughly 13% recorded once. Study-wide results and caveats: Within each of all four CD4+ subsets, Type 1 diabetes patients had TCRB CDR3s that were moderately but significantly shorter.

These receptors have no identified antigens. Sequenced: naive CD4+ T cells from blood. The receptors were sampled from a woman younger than 35 with type 1 diabetes.

CDR3 coding DNA: TGTGCCAGCAGCTTGAGGGGGGGAAGGGAGACCCAGTACTTC. This codes for CASSLRGGRETQYF. The rearrangement uses TRBV5-6 and TRBJ2-5; tentative D call: TRBD2 (7 bases). Germline V gene lookup returns CDR1 SGHDT and CDR2 YYEEEE. The CDR3 has 14 residues. Trimming removed 1 base from V and 5 bases from J, with 12 bases in between.

The chain recombines TRBV6-6 with TRBJ1-4; tentatively, D is TRBD1 (6 bases). Trimming took 5 bases from V and 5 from J, leaving 9 bases between them. In germline, CDR1 is MNHNY, CDR2 SVGAGI (reference sequence). The CDR3 is 13 residues long. The CDR3 DNA follows: TGTGCCAGCAGTCAGGGGATGAATGAAAAACTGTTTTTT. This encodes CASSQGMNEKLFF.

The genes are TRBV28 and TRBJ1-2; no reliable D call. The CDR3 is 14 amino acids. Between the trimmed V and J ends, which lost 3 bases and 4 bases, there was a span of 12 bases. CDR1 MDHEN and CDR2 SYDVKM come from the germline V gene. CDR3 nucleotides: TGTGCCAGCAGTTTTACCGATGGCAGCTATGGCTACACCTTC. Translation: CASSFTDGSYGYTF.

The V and J genes are TRBV28 and TRBJ2-5; D perhaps matches TRBD2 (6 bases). The CDR3 is 18 amino acids. The V end lost 3 bases, the J end lost 1 base, and 21 bases lay between the germline ends. Looked up from germline, CDR1 is MDHEN and CDR2 is SYDVKM. The CDR3 loop is CASSFPLGGRTSQETQYF. CDR3 DNA sequence: TGTGCCAGCAGTTTCCCCTTGGGGGGACGGACATCCCAAGAGACCCAGTACTTC.

This sequence joins TRBV5-1 and TRBJ1-2; unclear D gene. Germline CDR1 is SGHRS and CDR2 is YFSETQ. The CDR3 runs to 15 residues. Trimming removed 0 bases at V and 1 base at J, with 10 bases between. The CDR3 protein is CASSLVAGGNYGYTF. For the CDR3, the DNA is TGCGCCAGCAGCTTGGTAGCAGGAGGTAACTATGGCTACACCTTC.

This clone was detected a few times. The chain links TRBV27 to TRBJ2-7; D not resolved. The CDR3 runs 18 residues. V was clipped by 5 bases and J by 0 bases, with 23 bases between them. Per the germline V gene, CDR1 is MNHEY and CDR2 is SMNVEV (reference sequence). The chain's CDR3 is CASSKPRHLLPSSYEQYF. The CDR3 DNA follows: TGTGCCAGCAGTAAACCAAGACACCTTCTACCTTCCTCCTACGAGCAGTACTTC.

The gene calls are TRBV5-1 and TRBJ2-1, with D possibly being TRBD2 (5 bases). From germline, CDR1 is SGHRS and CDR2 YFSETQ. V was trimmed by 3 bases and J by 6 bases, leaving 13 bases between them. The CDR3 is 14 amino acids. The CDR3: CASSSYLTSNEQFF. Written as DNA, the CDR3 is TGCGCCAGCAGCTCATACCTTACTAGCAATGAGCAGTTCTTC.

This clone was recorded a few times. The V gene is TRBV9, the J gene TRBJ2-6; perhaps TRBD1 as D (5 bases). CDR1 and CDR2 (germline): SGDLS, YYNGEE. CDR3 length: 19 amino acids. The V and J ends lost 4 bases and 0 bases respectively, with 20 bases between them. CDR3 protein: CASSYSGGLGLSGANVLTF. The CDR3 DNA follows: TGTGCCAGCAGCTATTCTGGTGGGCTGGGGCTCTCTGGGGCCAACGTCCTGACTTTC.

This chain links TRBV6-5 with TRBJ2-3; tentatively, D is TRBD1 (5 bases). The germline gives CDR1 MNHEY, CDR2 SVGAGI. The V gene lost 0 bases and the J gene lost 2 bases, with 9 bases spanning the gap. CDR3 length: 15 amino acids. CDR3 nucleotides: TGTGCCAGCAGTTACTCGGTAGGGGTCACAGATACGCAGTATTTT. It translates to CASSYSVGVTDTQYF.

This clone was found a few times. The CDR3 sequence is CASSPKTTYTDTQYF. Here the CDR3 DNA reads TGTGCCAGCAGCCCTAAGACTACCTACACAGATACGCAGTATTTT. The chain joins TRBV7-9 to TRBJ2-3, with D maybe TRBD2 (5 bases). CDR1 and CDR2 from the germline V gene are SEHNR and FQNEAQ (reference sequence). V lost 5 bases, J lost 2 bases, and 14 bases lay in between. The CDR3 loop spans 15 amino acids.

V usage is TRBV25-1 and J usage is TRBJ1-2; 8 positions agree with TRBD1. Germline CDR1 reads MGHDK; CDR2 reads SYGVNS. The V and J ends lost 0 bases and 8 bases, in that order; junction bases with no gene match: 8. The CDR3 length is 15 residues. The CDR3 region is CASSEYTQGARGYTF. The CDR3 nucleotides read TGTGCCAGCAGTGAATATACCCAGGGGGCGAGGGGCTACACCTTC.

This clone came up a few times. The rearrangement uses TRBV30 and TRBJ1-5, with D hard to call. The CDR3 is 14 residues long. V dropped 3 bases and J dropped 4 bases, with 13 bases sitting between them. Germline V lookup: CDR1 GTSNPN, CDR2 SVGIG (reference sequence). This CDR3 is CAWSRVAGNQPQHF. CDR3 DNA sequence: TGTGCCTGGAGCCGTGTCGCGGGAAATCAGCCCCAGCATTTT.

This chain uses TRBV7-9 with TRBJ1-1; 8 bases fit TRBD1. Germline V lookup: CDR1 SEHNR, CDR2 FQNEAQ (reference sequence). Germline trimming cut 5 bases from V and 3 bases from J; bases unmatched to any gene: 5. CDR3 length equals 14 residues. CDR3 protein: CASSLQGGDTEAFF. CDR3 DNA: TGTGCCAGCAGCCTACAGGGGGGGGACACTGAAGCTTTCTTT.

This clone turned up a few times. J is TRBJ2-1 and V is TRBV7-6, with 9 bases matching TRBD2. V dropped 6 bases and J dropped 9; count of bases not matched to a gene: 12. In germline, CDR1 is SGHVS, CDR2 FNYEAQ. The CDR3 spans 15 residues. The CDR3 coding sequence is TGTGCCAGCAGTTCGCGGGGGGGCCGACTCGGTGAGCAGTTCTTC. Translation: CASSSRGGRLGEQFF.